The 17 T cell receptor beta chains in this list originate from one sample, sequenced in a study of blood T cell repertoires in COVID-19. Using immunoSEQ multiplex PCR, the repertoire was profiled, and TCRdb retains in-frame clones only, with some absent. The top ten hold over 15% of the sample, which has more than 85,000 clones, roughly 80% seen once. Sequenced material: peripheral blood. Receptors originate from a woman of 80 years or more with acute or convalescent COVID-19.

The chain joins TRBV3-1 (or the pseudogene TRBV3-2) to TRBJ2-1; possibly TRBD2 for D (6 bases). Germline V lookup: CDR1 LGHDT, CDR2 YNNKEL (reference sequence). Between the trimmed V and J ends, which lost 9 bases and 0 bases, there was a span of 12 bases. CDR3 length: 14 residues. CDR3 amino acids: CASLASSSYNEQFF. CDR3 coding DNA: TGTGCCAGTCTAGCGTCGAGCTCCTACAATGAGCAGTTCTTC.

The gene calls are TRBV28 and TRBJ1-1, with 7 bases that match TRBD1. Germline V CDR1 and CDR2: MDHEN, SYDVKM. CDR3 length equals 14 residues. Trimming took 7 bases from V and 5 from J; bases not matched to a gene: 10. The CDR3 sequence is CASTLTGIRTEAFF. DNA for the CDR3: TGTGCCAGCACCCTGACAGGGATTAGGACTGAAGCTTTCTTT.

This clone has only a few counts. V and J are TRBV5-6 and TRBJ1-2, with 8 bases that match TRBD1. Unmatched junction bases numbered 2, after V lost 0 bases and J lost 4 bases. Germline lookup yields CDR1 SGHDT and CDR2 YYEEEE. This CDR3 is built from 14 residues. As DNA, the CDR3 is TGTGCCAGCAGCTTGGAGGACAGGGTCTATGGCTACACCTTC. This encodes CASSLEDRVYGYTF.

The chain recombines TRBV5-1 with TRBJ2-5, with TRBD2 matching over 8 bases. Trimming at V came to 0 bases and at J to 5 bases, leaving 0 bases not matched to a gene. The germline CDR1 and CDR2 sequences are SGHRS and YFSETQ. The CDR3 loop spans 13 amino acids. In DNA, the CDR3 is TGCGCCAGCAGCTTGGCGGGAGGGGAGACCCAGTACTTC. Protein sequence: CASSLAGGETQYF.

This clone was picked up many times. This sequence joins TRBV7-9 and TRBJ2-4; 9 nucleotides agree with TRBD1. This CDR3 region has 17 residues. Germline V gene data show CDR1 as SEHNR and CDR2 as FQNEAQ (reference sequence). V dropped 1 base and J dropped 6; count of bases not matched to a gene: 10. The CDR3 is CASSLGPGTGRGNIQYF. In DNA form, the CDR3 reads TGTGCCAGCAGCTTAGGTCCCGGGACAGGGAGAGGAAACATTCAGTACTTC.

This chain joins TRBV11-3 and TRBJ1-1; D gene uncertain. This CDR3 comprises 12 residues. Looked up from germline, CDR1 is SGHNT and CDR2 is YENEEA. V lost 3 bases to trimming and J lost 6 bases, with 8 bases between them. DNA of the CDR3: TGTGCCAGCAGCTTTCCGAGGGCTGAAGCTTTCTTT. Translated, it gives CASSFPRAEAFF.

The J gene is TRBJ2-2, the V gene TRBV2; D is possibly TRBD2 (6 bases). V lost 6 bases and J lost 8, with 13 bases in between. This CDR3 comprises 13 residues. Germline-derived CDR1 and CDR2 are SNHLY and FYNNEI. The CDR3 region is CASRASDVGELFF. CDR3 bases: TGTGCCAGCAGGGCTAGCGATGTAGGGGAGCTGTTTTTT.

The chain combines TRBV4-1 with TRBJ1-6, with 7 bases lining up with TRBD1. Germline assignment: CDR1 MGHRA and CDR2 YSYEKL. Trimming removed 0 bases from V and 7 bases from J; junction bases left unmatched: 6. This CDR3 has 16 residues. CDR3 sequence: CASSQDGSRGNSPLHF. The CDR3 bases are TGCGCCAGCAGCCAAGATGGGAGCAGGGGGAATTCACCCCTCCACTTT.

This clone was recorded at least ten times. This sequence joins TRBV15 and TRBJ2-2; weak D call: TRBD2 (6 bases). Germline CDR1 and CDR2: LNHNV and YYDKDF (reference sequence). There are 15 residues in the CDR3. V was shortened by 2 bases and J by 1 base, with 8 bases between the two germline ends. CDR3 in amino acids: CATSRSSENTGELFF. In DNA form, the CDR3 reads TGTGCCACCAGCAGATCTAGCGAGAACACCGGGGAGCTGTTTTTT.

The CDR3 reads CASRGEGHTEAFF. CDR3 bases: TGTGCCAGCAGGGGGGAGGGGCACACTGAAGCTTTCTTT. V usage is TRBV2 and J usage is TRBJ1-1; D is perhaps TRBD1 (5 bases). This CDR3 comprises 13 residues. The ends were cut back, 6 bases at V and 3 bases at J, with 11 bases in the middle. Germline loops: CDR1 SNHLY, CDR2 FYNNEI. The whole variable domain, filled in from reference TRBV2 and TRBJ1-1, reads EPEVTQTPSHQVTQMGQEVILRCVPISNHLYFYWYRQILGQKVEFLVSFYNNEISEKSEIFDDQFSVERPDGSNFTLKIRSTKLEDSAMYFCASRGEGHTEAFFGQGTRLTVV.

The CDR3 DNA sequence: TGTGCCAGCAGCTTGTGGAGGGGCCACCCTATCAGCAATCAGCCCCAGCATTTT. Protein: CASSLWRGHPISNQPQHF. This rearrangement joins TRBV5-6 to TRBJ1-5, with D maybe TRBD1 (5 bases). The CDR3 length is 18 residues. The ends were cut back, 1 base at V and 1 base at J, with 18 bases in the middle. Germline V CDR1 and CDR2: SGHDT, YYEEEE.

This chain uses TRBV3-1 (or the pseudogene TRBV3-2) with TRBJ1-6, with TRBD1 identical over 7 bases. CDR3 length: 14 amino acids. V shed 4 bases, J shed 8 bases, and the junction held 5 bases outside the gene matches. Per the germline V gene, CDR1 is LGHDT and CDR2 is YNNKEL (reference sequence). The CDR3 DNA reads as TGTGCCAGCAGCCGGACAGGCCTGGATTCACCCCTCCACTTT. The encoded protein is CASSRTGLDSPLHF.

V usage is TRBV3-1 (or the pseudogene TRBV3-2) and J usage is TRBJ2-7; a weak D match, TRBD2 (6 bases). V was pared by 4 bases and J by 0 bases, with 10 bases between. Germline assignment: CDR1 LGHDT and CDR2 YNNKEL (reference sequence). The CDR3 spans 14 residues. The CDR3 sequence: CASSRDLYSYEQYF. The CDR3 region has the DNA TGTGCCAGCAGCCGGGACTTGTACTCCTACGAGCAGTACTTC.

The chain links TRBV2 to TRBJ2-5; 10 nucleotides match TRBD2. J was trimmed by 2 bases and V by 4 bases; bases with no gene match: 7. Germline CDR1 SNHLY, CDR2 FYNNEI. This CDR3 is built from 16 residues. The CDR3 DNA is TGTGCCAGCAGTGGGAGGGGACTAGCGAGACAAGAGACCCAGTACTTC. Translating gives CASSGRGLARQETQYF.

This chain joins TRBV24-1 and TRBJ2-3; no definite D call. The CDR3 loop spans 11 amino acids. V lost 9 bases to trimming and J lost 2 bases, with 5 bases between them. Germline CDR1 is KGHDR and CDR2 is SFDVKD. In DNA, the CDR3 is TGTGCCACCGAGTCCACAGATACGCAGTATTTT. As protein: CATESTDTQYF.

The chain employs TRBV7-7 and TRBJ2-7, with a weak D call TRBD1 (6 bases). Per the germline V gene, CDR1 is SSHAT and CDR2 is FNYEAQ (reference sequence). This CDR3 contains 13 residues. The germline V and J ends were trimmed by 5 bases and 5 bases, with 13 bases remaining between them. The CDR3 coding sequence is TGTGCCAGCAGCCCCGGGGACACTAACGAGCAGTACTTC. Its protein product is CASSPGDTNEQYF.

The CDR3 spells CASSQVVETQYF. The CDR3 region has the DNA TGTGCCAGCAGTCAGGTAGTCGAGACCCAGTACTTC. This rearrangement joins TRBV2 to TRBJ2-5; no clear D. Trimming took 5 bases from V and 5 from J, leaving 9 bases between them. Germline CDR1 and CDR2: SNHLY and FYNNEI. The CDR3 contains 12 residues.